One and the same sample provided the 32 T cell receptor beta chains below, sequenced in a study of blood T cells in healthy people across ages. It was with a sample-barcoded 5' primer and a J-beta primer mix that a second PCR of roughly 7 to 12 cycles was run. TCRdb redid the calling of the 5' RACE reads with MiXCR, one entry per CDR3 protein. The sample gives 750,000 to 950,000 distinct CDR3 sequences, about 27% of which show up once; 9.5% to 13% is in the top ten. The sample was also reused in another study, on T cells of mothers and their children.

Sequenced input: blood. The receptor source for this set is a middle-aged woman in good health.

V and J are TRBV5-1 and TRBJ2-7; 8 nucleotides line up with TRBD1. Germline CDR1 and CDR2: SGHRS and YFSETQ. Trimming removed 0 bases from V and 6 bases from J; junction bases left unmatched: 8. This CDR3 is built from 15 residues. The CDR3 sequence: CASSLGTGRLAEQYF. In DNA form, the CDR3 reads TGCGCCAGCAGCTTGGGGACAGGGAGGTTGGCCGAGCAGTACTTC.

This clonotype was seen just once. This chain connects TRBV5-1 to TRBJ1-1, with TRBD1 identical over 8 bases. V was pared by 4 bases and J by 6 bases, with 14 bases of the junction left unmatched. The CDR3 is 16 amino acids. The germline gives CDR1 SGHRS, CDR2 YFSETQ. The DNA for the CDR3 is TGCGCCAGCAGCCTACAAGCGACAGGGGTGGGCGCTGAAGCTTTCTTT. This sequence encodes CASSLQATGVGAEAFF.

This clonotype was seen a handful of times. V and J are TRBV7-3 and TRBJ2-1; D may be TRBD1 or TRBD2 (6 bases each). The better agreement between TRBJ2-7 and the DNA end casts doubt on the J call. Germline loops: CDR1 SGHTA, CDR2 FQGTGA. The CDR3 covers 14 residues. CDR3 residues: CASSPLGGYNEQYF. The DNA of the CDR3 is TGTGCCAGCAGCCCCCTGGGGGGCTACAATGAGCAGTACTTC.

J is TRBJ1-5 and V is TRBV9; D remains ambiguous. Trimming removed 0 bases from V and 6 bases from J, with 10 bases in between. The germline gives CDR1 SGDLS, CDR2 YYNGEE. This CDR3 region has 14 residues. The CDR3 loop reads CASSVGEEGQPQHF. The CDR3, as DNA: TGTGCCAGCAGCGTAGGGGAGGAGGGTCAGCCCCAGCATTTT.

The chain recombines TRBV5-1 with TRBJ2-1; 7 bases are shared with TRBD1. The germline gives CDR1 SGHRS, CDR2 YFSETQ. V shed 0 bases, J shed 4 bases, and the junction held 4 bases outside the gene matches. This CDR3 contains 15 residues. CDR3 DNA sequence: TGCGCCAGCAGCTTGGCCGGCAGGGGGTACAATGAGCAGTTCTTC. The encoded protein is CASSLAGRGYNEQFF.

This clonotype was counted only a few times. The V gene is TRBV28, the J gene TRBJ2-7; D might be TRBD1 (5 bases). V was clipped by 2 bases and J by 4 bases, with 15 bases between them. This CDR3 spans 15 amino acids. The germline gives CDR1 MDHEN, CDR2 SYDVKM. DNA of the CDR3: TGTGCCAGCAGTTTAGCGACAGCGACGGGTTACGAGCAGTACTTC. Its protein product is CASSLATATGYEQYF.

DNA of the CDR3: TGCGCCAGCAGCCTAAGACAGCCCAGCTCAGAAGCTTTCTTT. Protein: CASSLRQPSSEAFF. The chain has TRBV5-1 and TRBJ1-1, with a possible D match to TRBD1 (5 bases). The germline CDR1 and CDR2 sequences are SGHRS and YFSETQ. The CDR3 is 14 residues long. The V gene lost 4 bases and the J gene lost 8 bases, with 18 bases spanning the gap.

The V call is TRBV28, the J call TRBJ2-7; no definite D call. CDR3 size: 12 residues. Germline-derived CDR1 and CDR2 are MDHEN and SYDVKM. V was pared by 3 bases and J by 4 bases, with 7 bases between. The DNA of the CDR3 is TGTGCCAGCAGTTTGTACCCGTACGAGCAGTACTTC. It specifies CASSLYPYEQYF.

The CDR3 DNA reads as TGCAGTGCTAGAGACCGACAGACTTATTCACCCCTCCACTTT. This codes for CSARDRQTYSPLHF. The chain employs TRBV20-1 and TRBJ1-6; D perhaps matches TRBD1 (5 bases). V was shortened by 0 bases and J by 8 bases, with 11 bases between the two germline ends. The CDR3 runs 14 residues. Germline CDR1 and CDR2: DFQATT and SNEGSKA (reference sequence).

This clonotype was seen only a few times. V is TRBV20-1 and J is TRBJ2-7, with D perhaps TRBD2 (7 bases). The V and J ends lost 6 bases and 6 bases respectively, with 21 bases between them. The CDR3 runs to 14 residues. Germline assignment: CDR1 DFQATT and CDR2 SNEGSKA (reference sequence). The CDR3 region has the DNA TGCAGTGCCCTCAGTTGGGGGGGGCACGTCGAGCAGTACTTC. It codes for CSALSWGGHVEQYF.

This clonotype came up a few times. The chain carries TRBV20-1 and TRBJ1-2; D gene unclear. CDR3 length equals 13 residues. Trimming pared 3 bases from V and 7 bases from J, leaving 15 bases between. Germline V lookup: CDR1 DFQATT, CDR2 SNEGSKA (reference sequence). This CDR3 reads CSARTSGLSGYTF. CDR3 nucleotides: TGCAGTGCTAGGACCTCCGGGTTGTCTGGCTACACCTTC.

This chain joins TRBV5-1 and TRBJ1-4; no reliable D call. Trimming took off 0 bases at V and 10 bases at J, with 7 bases between the two ends. This CDR3 spans 12 amino acids. Germline V lookup: CDR1 SGHRS, CDR2 YFSETQ. The CDR3 DNA sequence: TGCGCCAGCAGCTTGGCCGGAGGAAAACTGTTTTTT. It specifies CASSLAGGKLFF.

The CDR3 loop reads CATGVSSYNEQFF. The DNA for the CDR3 is TGTGCCACTGGGGTTAGCTCCTACAATGAGCAGTTCTTC. The chain uses TRBV7-6 and TRBJ2-1, with D uncertain. Deletions cut 10 bases from V and 0 bases from J, with 10 bases between. Germline loops: CDR1 SGHVS, CDR2 FNYEAQ. CDR3 length: 13 amino acids.

The gene calls are TRBV28 and TRBJ1-5; TRBD1 matches at 11 bases. The ends lost 6 bases at V and 6 bases at J; junction bases unmatched: 7. This CDR3 region has 15 residues. Germline CDR1 and CDR2: MDHEN and SYDVKM. CDR3 residues: CASRWGQGGFQPQHF. Here the CDR3 DNA reads TGTGCCAGCAGATGGGGACAGGGGGGATTTCAGCCCCAGCATTTT.

The chain carries TRBV24-1 and TRBJ2-1, with D perhaps matching TRBD1 (7 bases). Looked up from germline, CDR1 is KGHDR and CDR2 is SFDVKD. Between the trimmed V and J ends, which lost 0 bases and 4 bases, there was a span of 12 bases. CDR3 length: 16 residues. The CDR3 nucleotides read TGTGCCACCAGTGATTTGCAGGCAGGGGGGTACAATGAGCAGTTCTTC. Its translation is CATSDLQAGGYNEQFF.

The chain recombines TRBV7-9 with TRBJ1-1, with 7 bases aligning to TRBD1. Trimming cost V 6 bases and J 1 base; bases outside gene matches: 8. The CDR3 has 15 amino acids. CDR1 is SEHNR, CDR2 FQNEAQ, per germline (reference sequence). This CDR3 is CASSARDSGNTEAFF. CDR3 coding DNA: TGTGCCAGCAGTGCGAGGGACAGCGGGAACACTGAAGCTTTCTTT.

Only a few counts were recorded for this clonotype. An end of the junction differs from the germline gene, which may be a read error. The V gene is TRBV9, the J gene TRBJ1-5, with 7 bases that match TRBD1. This CDR3 has 15 residues. CDR1 SGDLS and CDR2 YYNGEE come from the germline V gene. The CDR3 DNA sequence: TGTACCAGCAGTGAAAGTGGAGGGGGCGGGCAGCCCCAGCATTTT. Its protein product is CTSSESGGGGQPQHF. Filled out from reference TRBV9 and TRBJ1-5, the complete variable domain reads DSGVTQTPKHLITATGQRVTLRCSPRSGDLSVYWYQQSLDQGLQFLIQYYNGEERAKGNILERFSAQQFPDLHSELNLSSLELGDSALYFCTSSESGGGGQPQHFGDGTRLSIL.

This sequence joins TRBV20-1 and TRBJ1-2; no clear D gene. This CDR3 spans 11 amino acids. Trimming pared 6 bases from V and 3 bases from J, leaving 8 bases between. CDR1 and CDR2 from the germline V gene are DFQATT and SNEGSKA (reference sequence). The chain's CDR3 is CSAAAYYGYTF. DNA for the CDR3: TGCAGTGCGGCGGCCTACTATGGCTACACCTTC.

V and J are TRBV5-1 and TRBJ2-5, with 7 nucleotides matching TRBD2. V gave up 4 bases and J gave up 2 bases; unmatched junction bases: 11. Germline loops: CDR1 SGHRS, CDR2 YFSETQ. CDR3 length: 16 amino acids. The CDR3 is CASSRPRLAWQETQYF. The CDR3 DNA reads as TGCGCCAGCAGCCGACCTCGACTAGCATGGCAAGAGACCCAGTACTTC.

This clonotype has a count of ten or more. This sequence joins TRBV12-3 or TRBV12-4 and TRBJ2-7; D might be TRBD2 (6 bases). CDR3 length: 15 amino acids. Trimming left V 3 bases short and J 0 bases short, with 12 bases between. The CDR3 spells CASSFRGGFSYEQYF. CDR3 nucleotide sequence: TGTGCCAGCAGTTTTAGGGGAGGATTCTCCTACGAGCAGTACTTC.

This clonotype was picked up many times. V gene TRBV6-5 combines with J gene TRBJ2-3; either TRBD1 or TRBD2 may supply D (5 bases each). The CDR3 consists of 14 residues. Germline V gives CDR1 MNHEY, CDR2 SVGAGI. Trimming pared 5 bases from V and 0 bases from J, leaving 9 bases between. The CDR3 loop is CASSGTVSTDTQYF. CDR3 in DNA: TGTGCCAGCAGTGGGACGGTTAGCACAGATACGCAGTATTTT.

This clonotype has only a few counts. The chain carries TRBV9 and TRBJ2-5, with TRBD2 matching 10 bases. V lost 0 bases, J lost 2 bases, and 7 bases stayed unmatched. Looked up from germline, CDR1 is SGDLS and CDR2 is YYNGEE. The CDR3 is 17 residues long. CDR3 DNA sequence: TGTGCCAGCAGCGTAGGTCCGGCTAGCGGGGGTCAAGAGACCCAGTACTTC. Encoded protein: CASSVGPASGGQETQYF.

This clonotype appeared once. The rearrangement joins TRBV7-2 to TRBJ2-1; D remains unclear. CDR3 length equals 12 residues. Germline assignment: CDR1 SGHTA and CDR2 FQGNSA. V gave up 2 bases and J gave up 9 bases, with 8 bases separating them. The CDR3 reads CASSLTASEQFF. The CDR3 DNA follows: TGTGCCAGCAGCTTAACTGCCTCTGAGCAGTTCTTC.

The chain combines TRBV4-3 with TRBJ2-6, with a tentative D call TRBD1 (6 bases). The CDR3 spans 16 residues. V shed 0 bases and J shed 4 bases, with 10 bases lying between them. From germline, CDR1 is LGHNA and CDR2 YSLEER. Written as DNA, the CDR3 is TGCGCCAGCAGCCAAGAGAGGACAGCCGGGGCCAACGTCCTGACTTTC. Translated, it gives CASSQERTAGANVLTF.

This clonotype was observed many times. The chain combines TRBV29-1 with TRBJ2-7; 10 bases agree with TRBD2. The CDR3 is made up of 18 amino acids. CDR1 and CDR2 from the germline V gene are SQVTM and ANQGSEA. The V segment lost 0 bases and the J segment 4 bases; nucleotides outside the gene matches: 15. CDR3 sequence reads: CSVEDRPTTSGATYEQYF. As DNA, the CDR3 is TGCAGCGTTGAAGATCGGCCCACTACTAGCGGGGCGACGTACGAGCAGTACTTC.

In its sample, this clonotype was seen a few times. Here the CDR3 DNA reads TGCGCAGCAAGCTTAGGGGGGGCCTACAATGAGCAGTTCTTC. It yields the protein CAASLGGAYNEQFF. The chain joins TRBV5-1 to TRBJ2-1, with D tentatively TRBD2 (7 bases). Germline-derived CDR1 and CDR2 are SGHRS and YFSETQ. The CDR3 has 14 residues.

This clonotype has at least ten counts. The chain recombines TRBV24-1 with TRBJ2-1; D is perhaps TRBD1 or TRBD2 (5 bases each). From germline, CDR1 is KGHDR and CDR2 SFDVKD. Trimming left V 5 bases short and J 7 bases short, with 11 bases between. The CDR3 length is 13 residues. CDR3 bases: TGTGCCACCAGTGGTGGGGGATTAAATGAGCAGTTCTTC. Protein: CATSGGGLNEQFF.

This clonotype showed up many times. The genes are TRBV7-2 and TRBJ2-1; D is undetermined. The CDR3 consists of 13 residues. Germline V CDR1 and CDR2: SGHTA, FQGNSA. V lost 1 base and J 12 bases, leaving 13 bases between the germline ends. The DNA for the CDR3 is TGTGCCAGCAGCTTAGGTGCTTTACCAGGGCAGTTCTTC. Translated, it gives CASSLGALPGQFF.

The chain joins TRBV28 to TRBJ1-3, with a possible D match to TRBD1 (5 bases). In germline, CDR1 is MDHEN, CDR2 SYDVKM. CDR3 length: 15 residues. V lost 2 bases to trimming and J lost 0 bases, with 8 bases between them. The CDR3 here is CASSLGGVSGNTIYF. The CDR3 nucleotides read TGTGCCAGCAGTTTAGGGGGGGTCTCTGGAAACACCATATATTTT.

V gene TRBV12-3 or TRBV12-4 combines with J gene TRBJ2-1; perhaps TRBD2 as D (6 bases). V dropped 5 bases and J dropped 4 bases, with 18 bases sitting between them. The CDR3 totals 16 residues. CDR3 amino acids: CASSILAGTEYNEQFF. The CDR3 DNA reads as TGTGCCAGCAGTATACTGGCGGGGACTGAATACAATGAGCAGTTCTTC.

This chain's CDR3 is CASSVRAGGEDTQYF. Written as DNA, the CDR3 is TGTGCCAGCAGTGTCCGGGCTGGGGGGGAAGATACGCAGTATTTT. The chain combines TRBV6-4 with TRBJ2-3, with 7 positions matching TRBD2. The CDR3 covers 15 residues. The junction had 9 bases not matched to a gene; V was cut back by 4 bases and J by 5 bases. CDR1 is MRHNA and CDR2 is SNTAGT in the germline V gene.

The sample holds a few counts of this clonotype. The rearrangement joins TRBV30 to TRBJ2-2, with 9 bases fitting TRBD1. Per the germline V gene, CDR1 is GTSNPN and CDR2 is SVGIG (reference sequence). V lost 8 bases and J lost 5; bases outside the gene matches: 21. This CDR3 has 18 residues. This CDR3 reads CAVSGTGRRLARTGELFF. CDR3 coding DNA: TGTGCCGTGTCCGGGACAGGGAGGCGGCTAGCTCGAACCGGGGAGCTGTTTTTT.